This T cell receptor (beta chain) was found in a study of shared clonotypes between healthy human individuals. It was CD45RO-negative cells, positively selected for CCR7, that made up naive CD8 cells, with terminally differentiated effector memory CD45RA+ cells excluded. Using immunoSEQ multiplex PCR, the repertoire was profiled, and TCRdb retains in-frame clones only, with some absent. Of roughly 2,000,000 clones listed, about 95% are singletons. This TCR was sampled from a man younger than 35 in good health. Sequencing was performed on naive CD8+ T cells sorted from blood.

The CDR3 DNA reads as TGTGCCAGTAGTCCCGGGACCCTGGAAGAGACCCAGTACTTC. Its protein product is CASSPGTLEETQYF. The gene calls are TRBV19 and TRBJ2-5; D tentatively fits TRBD1 or TRBD2 (5 bases each). CDR3 length: 14 residues. V was cut by 5 bases and J by 3 bases, with 13 bases left in between. Germline loops: CDR1 LNHDA, CDR2 SQIVND (reference sequence).